Listed below are T cell receptor beta chains from one sample, sequenced in a study of cytomegalovirus exposure and HLA in healthy donors. Using immunoSEQ multiplex PCR, the repertoire was profiled, and TCRdb retains in-frame clones only, with some absent. The data contain around 98,000 clones, roughly 70% of them singletons. The source material was PBMCs. The receptor source for this set is a man in his forties or fifties in good health and CMV-seronegative. CDR3s include the opening cysteine and the closing phenylalanine or tryptophan. A D gene is named only where the DNA matches it firmly. A row's size may be missing; if present it is once, few, many or a size class.

v_gene: TRBV6-5; j_gene: TRBJ2-7; d_gene: TRBD1; abundance: .; CDR3nt: TGCGCCAGCAGTTGGGGACAGGGGGGCTCCTACGAGCAGTACTTC; CDR3aa: CASSWGQGGSYEQYF
v_gene: TRBV11-2; j_gene: TRBJ2-4; d_gene: TRBD2; abundance: .; CDR3nt: TGTGCCAGCAGCTCCCCAAGCGGGAGTTACATTCAGTACTTC; CDR3aa: CASSSPSGSYIQYF
v_gene: TRBV15; j_gene: TRBJ1-4; d_gene: .; abundance: .; CDR3nt: TGTGCCACCAGCAGAGATCGGGGTGAAAAACTGTTTTTT; CDR3aa: CATSRDRGEKLFF
v_gene: TRBV7-9; j_gene: TRBJ2-1; d_gene: TRBD1; abundance: .; CDR3nt: TGTGCCAGCAGCCGACAGACAGGGGCAAACAATGAGCAGTTCTTC; CDR3aa: CASSRQTGANNEQFF
v_gene: TRBV30; j_gene: TRBJ2-7; d_gene: .; abundance: .; CDR3nt: TGTGCCTGGAGTGTGGGGGGAGCGTCCTACGAGCAGTACTTC; CDR3aa: CAWSVGGASYEQYF
v_gene: TRBV2; j_gene: TRBJ2-7; d_gene: TRBD2; abundance: .; CDR3nt: TGTGCCAGCAGTGAAGCGTGGCTAGCGGGAGTCTACGAGCAGTACTTC; CDR3aa: CASSEAWLAGVYEQYF
v_gene: TRBV10-1; j_gene: TRBJ1-1; d_gene: .; abundance: few; CDR3nt: TGCGCCAGCAGTGCAACGTGGCCCACTGAAGCTTTCTTT; CDR3aa: CASSATWPTEAFF
v_gene: TRBV9; j_gene: TRBJ2-2; d_gene: TRBD1; abundance: few; CDR3nt: TGTGCCAGCAGCCCTGGACAGGGGTCCGGGGAGCTGTTTTTT; CDR3aa: CASSPGQGSGELFF
v_gene: TRBV4-1; j_gene: TRBJ2-1; d_gene: TRBD2; abundance: .; CDR3nt: TGCGCCAGCAGCCAAGAGGGTAGCGGGACCTCCTACAATGAGCAGTTCTTC; CDR3aa: CASSQEGSGTSYNEQFF
v_gene: TRBV11-2; j_gene: TRBJ1-3; d_gene: .; abundance: few; CDR3nt: TGTGCCAGCAGCCCGAGACTATTAGCGGGAAACACCATATATTTT; CDR3aa: CASSPRLLAGNTIYF
v_gene: TRBV4-2; j_gene: TRBJ2-3; d_gene: TRBD2; abundance: few; CDR3nt: TGTGCCAGCAGCCAAGAAGAGCGGGGTGGGTTAGATACGCAGTATTTT; CDR3aa: CASSQEERGGLDTQYF
v_gene: TRBV7-9; j_gene: TRBJ2-7; d_gene: TRBD2; abundance: few; CDR3nt: TGTGCCAGCAGCTCCCTCGGGGGCGGGAGGGCCGGATCCTACGAGCAGTACTTC; CDR3aa: CASSSLGGGRAGSYEQYF
v_gene: TRBV6-5; j_gene: TRBJ1-3; d_gene: TRBD1; abundance: .; CDR3nt: TGTGCCAGCAGTTCCCTAATGGACAGGGGGCACACCATATATTTT; CDR3aa: CASSSLMDRGHTIYF
v_gene: TRBV6-1; j_gene: TRBJ1-3; d_gene: .; abundance: .; CDR3nt: TGTGCCAGCAGAGCAGGACATGCTGGAAACACCATATATTTT; CDR3aa: CASRAGHAGNTIYF
v_gene: TRBV11-2; j_gene: TRBJ2-3; d_gene: .; abundance: few; CDR3nt: TGTGCCAGCAGCTTGATCGGACAAAGCACAGATACGCAGTATTTT; CDR3aa: CASSLIGQSTDTQYF
v_gene: TRBV28; j_gene: TRBJ1-6; d_gene: .; abundance: .; CDR3nt: TGTGCCAGCAGTCCCCCCCCTCGGGTCAGAAGTAATTCACCCCTCCACTTT; CDR3aa: CASSPPPRVRSNSPLHF
v_gene: TRBV4-1; j_gene: TRBJ1-2; d_gene: .; abundance: .; CDR3nt: TGCGCCAGCAGCCAAGCAGGCGGGAGATTTGGCTACACCTTC; CDR3aa: CASSQAGGRFGYTF
v_gene: TRBV7-9; j_gene: TRBJ2-7; d_gene: .; abundance: .; CDR3nt: TGTGCCAGCAGCTTCGACAGGGAGCAGTACTTC; CDR3aa: CASSFDREQYF
v_gene: TRBV28; j_gene: TRBJ1-6; d_gene: .; abundance: .; CDR3nt: TGTGCCAGCAGTTTAGGACAGTATAATTCACCCCTCCACTTT; CDR3aa: CASSLGQYNSPLHF
v_gene: TRBV19; j_gene: TRBJ2-7; d_gene: TRBD1; abundance: .; CDR3nt: TGTGCCAGTAGCCCCGGGACAGGGGGTTTCTACGAGCAGTACTTC; CDR3aa: CASSPGTGGFYEQYF
v_gene: TRBV5-6; j_gene: TRBJ1-6; d_gene: .; abundance: .; CDR3nt: TGTGCCAGCAGCTTGGGGGGCAGCAGCTCCTATAATTCACCCCTCCACTTT; CDR3aa: CASSLGGSSSYNSPLHF
v_gene: TRBV5-4; j_gene: TRBJ2-2; d_gene: .; abundance: .; CDR3nt: TGTGCCAGCAGCTTGGGCAGGGGAAACACCGGGGAGCTGTTTTTT; CDR3aa: CASSLGRGNTGELFF
v_gene: TRBV29-1; j_gene: TRBJ1-2; d_gene: TRBD1; abundance: .; CDR3nt: TGCAGCGTTGACACGATCGGACAGGCCACGGTTAACGGCTACACCTTC; CDR3aa: CSVDTIGQATVNGYTF
v_gene: TRBV6-5; j_gene: TRBJ2-1; d_gene: TRBD2; abundance: .; CDR3nt: TGTGCCAGCAGTCGTGGGACTAGCGGGAGCAATGAGCAGTTCTTC; CDR3aa: CASSRGTSGSNEQFF
v_gene: TRBV18; j_gene: TRBJ2-7; d_gene: .; abundance: .; CDR3nt: TGTGCCAGCTCATCGAGGACAGAGTCCTACGAGCAGTACTTC; CDR3aa: CASSSRTESYEQYF
v_gene: TRBV11-3; j_gene: TRBJ2-7; d_gene: TRBD1; abundance: .; CDR3nt: TGTGCCAGCAGCGTCCGGGACAGCCCAATTTGGGAGCAGTACTTC; CDR3aa: CASSVRDSPIWEQYF
v_gene: TRBV25-1; j_gene: TRBJ2-5; d_gene: TRBD2; abundance: .; CDR3nt: TGTGCCAGCAGTGACGGACTAGCGGGGGTCTTGGAGACCCAGTACTTC; CDR3aa: CASSDGLAGVLETQYF
v_gene: TRBV6-4; j_gene: TRBJ2-1; d_gene: .; abundance: .; CDR3nt: TGTGCCAGCAGTGATCAGACGGGAGCCCGGAATGAGCAGTTCTTC; CDR3aa: CASSDQTGARNEQFF
v_gene: TRBV6-5; j_gene: TRBJ1-1; d_gene: TRBD1; abundance: .; CDR3nt: TGTGCCAGCAGATTACAACAGGGGGCGGGCACTGAAGCTTTCTTT; CDR3aa: CASRLQQGAGTEAFF
v_gene: TRBV5-4; j_gene: TRBJ1-6; d_gene: .; abundance: .; CDR3nt: TGTGCCAGCAGCGCTCCAAACCGAGGGGGTCGTTCACCCCTCCACTTT; CDR3aa: CASSAPNRGGRSPLHF
v_gene: TRBV28; j_gene: TRBJ2-7; d_gene: TRBD1; abundance: few; CDR3nt: TGTGCCAGCAGTTTTAGGGACAGACACTACGAGCAGTACTTC; CDR3aa: CASSFRDRHYEQYF
v_gene: TRBV7-3; j_gene: TRBJ2-7; d_gene: .; abundance: .; CDR3nt: TGTGCCAGCAGCTTAACTGCGGCGTCCGGCGAGCAGTACTTC; CDR3aa: CASSLTAASGEQYF
v_gene: TRBV28; j_gene: TRBJ1-1; d_gene: .; abundance: .; CDR3nt: TGTGCCAGCCTGTTTGGCCCTGAAGCTTTCTTT; CDR3aa: CASLFGPEAFF
v_gene: TRBV6-5; j_gene: TRBJ2-1; d_gene: .; abundance: once; CDR3nt: TGTGCCAGCAGCAGGGAAGGTGAGCAGTTCTTC; CDR3aa: CASSREGEQFF
v_gene: TRBV4-2; j_gene: TRBJ2-5; d_gene: .; abundance: many; CDR3nt: TGTGCCAGCAGCCAAGAAGGTGGGGGGGCTAGAGAGACCCAGTACTTC; CDR3aa: CASSQEGGGARETQYF
v_gene: TRBV6-6; j_gene: TRBJ1-2; d_gene: .; abundance: .; CDR3nt: TGTGCCAGCAGTTACGGGACATCCTATGGCTACACCTTC; CDR3aa: CASSYGTSYGYTF
v_gene: TRBV7-8; j_gene: TRBJ1-5; d_gene: TRBD1; abundance: few; CDR3nt: TGTGCCAGCAGCCAAGTCGGACAGGGATATCAGCCCCAGCATTTT; CDR3aa: CASSQVGQGYQPQHF
v_gene: TRBV5-4; j_gene: TRBJ1-1; d_gene: TRBD1; abundance: few; CDR3nt: TGTGCCAGCAGCTTGGGACGGACAGGGGATACTGAAGCTTTCTTT; CDR3aa: CASSLGRTGDTEAFF
v_gene: TRBV6-6; j_gene: TRBJ2-2; d_gene: .; abundance: .; CDR3nt: TGTGCCAGCAGTTACCGGGGCACCGGGGAGCTGTTTTTT; CDR3aa: CASSYRGTGELFF
v_gene: TRBV27; j_gene: TRBJ1-5; d_gene: .; abundance: .; CDR3nt: TGTGCCAGCAGTCCTCTCTCGGACAGTTCCAATCAGCCCCAGCATTTT; CDR3aa: CASSPLSDSSNQPQHF
v_gene: TRBV19; j_gene: TRBJ1-3; d_gene: .; abundance: .; CDR3nt: TGTGCCAGCCCAGGGATCGGAAACACCATATATTTT; CDR3aa: CASPGIGNTIYF
v_gene: TRBV7-9; j_gene: TRBJ1-1; d_gene: .; abundance: .; CDR3nt: TGTGCCAGCAGCTTTGGGTTTGCTAGGAGGACTGAAGCTTTCTTT; CDR3aa: CASSFGFARRTEAFF
v_gene: TRBV27; j_gene: TRBJ1-2; d_gene: TRBD1; abundance: .; CDR3nt: TGTGCCAGCAGTTTCGCCCCCGGGACAGCTGGCTACACCTTC; CDR3aa: CASSFAPGTAGYTF
v_gene: TRBV30; j_gene: TRBJ2-7; d_gene: TRBD1; abundance: few; CDR3nt: TGTGCCTGCGACAGGGGACTTACCTACGAGCAGTACTTC; CDR3aa: CACDRGLTYEQYF
v_gene: TRBV11-2; j_gene: TRBJ2-7; d_gene: .; abundance: .; CDR3nt: TGTGCCAGCAGCTTAACATTCTCCTACGAGCAGTACTTC; CDR3aa: CASSLTFSYEQYF
v_gene: TRBV28; j_gene: TRBJ1-1; d_gene: TRBD1; abundance: .; CDR3nt: TGTGCCAGCAGACCAGGGGGCTGGAACACTGAAGCTTTCTTT; CDR3aa: CASRPGGWNTEAFF
v_gene: TRBV2; j_gene: TRBJ1-1; d_gene: .; abundance: few; CDR3nt: TGTGCCAGCAACCCCCAGGGTCCATTGAACACTGAAGCTTTCTTT; CDR3aa: CASNPQGPLNTEAFF
v_gene: TRBV14; j_gene: TRBJ2-5; d_gene: .; abundance: .; CDR3nt: TGTGCCAGCAGCCTTATGGGCGCTGGAGAGACCCAGTACTTC; CDR3aa: CASSLMGAGETQYF
v_gene: TRBV28; j_gene: TRBJ2-7; d_gene: TRBD1; abundance: .; CDR3nt: TGTGCCAGCAGTTTAGCTGGGACAGCCTACGAGCAGTACTTC; CDR3aa: CASSLAGTAYEQYF
v_gene: TRBV12-2; j_gene: TRBJ2-5; d_gene: .; abundance: .; CDR3nt: TGTGCAAGTCGCTTAGCGGAGGTGGTAGCGGGGGAACAAGAGACCCAGTACTTC; CDR3aa: CASRLAEVVAGEQETQYF
v_gene: TRBV11-2; j_gene: TRBJ2-7; d_gene: .; abundance: .; CDR3nt: TGTGCCAGCAGCTTAGATGGGGCAGGGATCGACGAGCAGTACTTC; CDR3aa: CASSLDGAGIDEQYF
v_gene: TRBV6-5; j_gene: TRBJ2-1; d_gene: TRBD2; abundance: .; CDR3nt: TGTGCCAGCAGTTACGGACTAGCGGCTTACAATGAGCAGTTCTTC; CDR3aa: CASSYGLAAYNEQFF
v_gene: TRBV2; j_gene: TRBJ2-7; d_gene: .; abundance: .; CDR3nt: TGTGCCAGCCGAGGAGAGTCCACTTCCTACGAGCAGTACTTC; CDR3aa: CASRGESTSYEQYF
v_gene: TRBV6-5; j_gene: TRBJ2-5; d_gene: TRBD1; abundance: .; CDR3nt: TGTGCCAGCAGTTTCGGACAGGGTTGGGAGACCCAGTACTTC; CDR3aa: CASSFGQGWETQYF
v_gene: TRBV5-1; j_gene: TRBJ2-7; d_gene: TRBD2; abundance: .; CDR3nt: TGCGCCAGCAGCTTGGCGCGTCTAGCGGGAACCTACGAGCAGTACTTC; CDR3aa: CASSLARLAGTYEQYF